This record looks at one T cell receptor beta chain sequence and its context. Its target is not known. Investigators reverse transcribed all isolated RNA, so they sequenced expressed TCRB transcripts. Sequencing used immunoSEQ multiplex PCR; TCRdb keeps in-frame clones, though not all of them. The table has 200,000 to 250,000 clones, roughly 70% seen once. The sample originates from a study of beta chain features in type 1 diabetes. Study-level results: TCRB CDR3s were moderately but significantly shorter in Type 1 diabetes patients in all four CD4+ subsets.

The germline V gene has CDR1 SQVTM and CDR2 ANQGSEA. Trimming at V came to 4 bases and at J to 1 base, leaving 9 bases not matched to a gene. The CDR3 loop spans 16 amino acids. This receptor was obtained from a man aged 25-45 years in good health. Sequencing was carried out using naive CD4+ T cells from blood. V gene TRBV29-1 combines with J gene TRBJ2-5, with 10 bases fitting TRBD2. CDR3 sequence reads: CSVGGLAAIRQETQYF. The CDR3 bases are TGCAGCGTTGGCGGACTAGCGGCTATACGCCAAGAGACCCAGTACTTC.